A selection of T cell receptor beta chains follows, all from one sample in a study of CD4+ T cells in melanoma. Data came from immunoSEQ multiplex PCR; TCRdb stores just in-frame clones and leaves some out. Of tens of thousands of clones in the sample, 60% to 80% were seen once. The sequencing sample was made of tumor tissue. These receptors all stem from a human donor with melanoma. Each CDR3 is given with its conserved first and last residue. D genes are given only for firm matches. Clone size is given for some rows only: seen once, a few or many times, or a class if the clone is expanded.

cdr3_nt	cdr3_aa	v_call	clone_size	d_call	j_call
TGTGCCTGGTGGACTGAGAACTATGGCTACACCTTC	CAWWTENYGYTF	TRBV30	few	.	TRBJ1-2
TGTGCCTGGAGTGTAGGAGTGAACGAGCAGTACTTC	CAWSVGVNEQYF	TRBV30	few	.	TRBJ2-7
TGCGCCAGCAGCTTGGATGGAGGGAAGCACTATGGCTACACCTTC	CASSLDGGKHYGYTF	TRBV5-1	few	.	TRBJ1-2
TGTGCCAGCAGTTCTCTAGAGGTATATGGCTACACCTTC	CASSSLEVYGYTF	TRBV6-1	.	.	TRBJ1-2
TGTGCCAGCAGTGAGGACAGCTCCTACGAGCAGTACTTC	CASSEDSSYEQYF	TRBV6-6	.	.	TRBJ2-7
TGTGCCAGCAGTTACTCAGGGGGCGCGAACACCGGGGAGCTGTTTTTT	CASSYSGGANTGELFF	TRBV6-5	.	TRBD1	TRBJ2-2
TGTGCCAGCAGCATAAAGCGGGGGGGCGACACAGATACGCAGTATTTT	CASSIKRGGDTDTQYF	TRBV7-6	.	TRBD2	TRBJ2-3
TGCGCCAGCAGCTTGGGGACTAGCGGGGGGGCCGGGAATGAGCAGTTCTTC	CASSLGTSGGAGNEQFF	TRBV5-1	.	TRBD2	TRBJ2-1
TGCGCCAGCAGCCACGAAACGGTACCCAGGCGTGCATCCTACAATGAGCAGTTCTTC	CASSHETVPRRASYNEQFF	TRBV4-1	.	.	TRBJ2-1
TGTGCCAGCAGCTTATTGGCAGGGGATGGCGGCTACACCTTC	CASSLLAGDGGYTF	TRBV7-9	few	.	TRBJ1-2
TGTGCCAGTAGTCCGCGGCCCGGGGTATTCACAGATACGCAGTATTTT	CASSPRPGVFTDTQYF	TRBV19	.	.	TRBJ2-3
TGTGCCAGTAGTATAGGAGGGGGGACTGGGGCCAACGTCCTGACTTTC	CASSIGGGTGANVLTF	TRBV19	.	.	TRBJ2-6
TGTGCCAGCAGTGAAGTGGTAGTCAGGGGGTCGGGCTACACCTTC	CASSEVVVRGSGYTF	TRBV2	few	TRBD1	TRBJ1-2
TGTGCCAGCAGTTCCGTTTTATATGGCTACACCTTC	CASSSVLYGYTF	TRBV6-1	once	.	TRBJ1-2
TGTGCCAGCAGCTTACATCCGGACACCAAAAACATTCAGTACTTC	CASSLHPDTKNIQYF	TRBV11-2	.	.	TRBJ2-4
TGTGCTAGCAGCAAAGACCGGAGCGCGGGAGAGACCCAGTACTTC	CASSKDRSAGETQYF	TRBV7-7	.	.	TRBJ2-5
TGTGCCAGCAGTTACTCAGTGGGGTACGAGCAGTACTTC	CASSYSVGYEQYF	TRBV6-5	.	.	TRBJ2-7
TGCGCCAGCAGCCAAGGGCGGGGCAGCTCCTACAATGAGCAGTTCTTC	CASSQGRGSSYNEQFF	TRBV4-3	.	.	TRBJ2-1
TGCGCCAGCAGTCCTGGACAGGCTGGGGCCAACGTCCTGACTTTC	CASSPGQAGANVLTF	TRBV5-1	.	TRBD1	TRBJ2-6
TGTGCCTGGAGTGTAGTGAGCACAGATACGCAGTATTTT	CAWSVVSTDTQYF	TRBV30	.	.	TRBJ2-3
TGCGCCAGCAGCGCCGGGACAGGCCTCTACGAGCAGTACTTC	CASSAGTGLYEQYF	TRBV5-1	.	TRBD1	TRBJ2-7
TGCAGCGTTGGTCAGGGTAGGGCCGAAGGTGAGCAGTTCTTC	CSVGQGRAEGEQFF	TRBV29-1	.	.	TRBJ2-1
TGTGCCAGCCAACTTGCCGATACGCAGTATTTT	CASQLADTQYF	TRBV7-9	few	.	TRBJ2-3
TGTGCCAGCAGTCCAACCAGGGTAACCTACGAGCAGTACTTC	CASSPTRVTYEQYF	TRBV27	medium-sized	.	TRBJ2-7
TGTGCCAGCAGTGAAACGTATACAGGGGTAGGGGAGACCCAGTACTTC	CASSETYTGVGETQYF	TRBV2	.	TRBD1	TRBJ2-5
TGTGCCTGGAGTGTACGCTCCCTACGCCTTGGGGCCCTCCACTTT	CAWSVRSLRLGALHF	TRBV30	many	.	TRBJ1-6
TGTGCCAGCAGCTTGGACCGCACCGGGGAGCTGTTTTTT	CASSLDRTGELFF	TRBV11-1	many	.	TRBJ2-2
TGCGCCAGCAGCTTAGTTTCAGTGAACACTGAAGCTTTCTTT	CASSLVSVNTEAFF	TRBV5-1	.	.	TRBJ1-1
TGTGCCAGCAGTTCCGGACAGGGGACCTCTGGAAACACCATATATTTT	CASSSGQGTSGNTIYF	TRBV6-6	.	TRBD1	TRBJ1-3
TGTGCCAGCAGTTTGGCGGGGGCTTCTATGGACACTGAAGCTTTCTTT	CASSLAGASMDTEAFF	TRBV28	.	.	TRBJ1-1
TGCGCCAGCAGCTTGGGGACAGGGGGCTTCACAGATACGCAGTATTTT	CASSLGTGGFTDTQYF	TRBV5-1	many	TRBD1	TRBJ2-3
TGTGCCAGCAGCTTGGCCGGGGGACAGGGGGCAGTCTACGAGCAGTACTTC	CASSLAGGQGAVYEQYF	TRBV5-6	.	TRBD1	TRBJ2-7
TGTGCCTGGAGAGGGCCAAGCTACGAGCAGTACTTC	CAWRGPSYEQYF	TRBV30	few	.	TRBJ2-7
TGTGCCAGTAGTATGAGGGGGGAGAAAGAGACCCAGTACTTC	CASSMRGEKETQYF	TRBV19	.	.	TRBJ2-5
TGTGCCATCACCTACGGACAGGGGGATAACGAGCAGTACTTC	CAITYGQGDNEQYF	TRBV10-3	.	TRBD1	TRBJ2-7
TGTGCCAGCACCCTCCGACAGGGAAATCAGCCCCAGCATTTT	CASTLRQGNQPQHF	TRBV28	.	TRBD1	TRBJ1-5
TGTGCCAGCAGCTTAGATGGAGCAGGGGGGGCCACAAATGAGCAGTTCTTC	CASSLDGAGGATNEQFF	TRBV7-9	once	.	TRBJ2-1